This TCR beta chain derives from a study of blood T cell repertoires in COVID-19. The germline V and J ends were trimmed by 5 bases and 1 base, with 11 bases remaining between them. Germline V CDR1 and CDR2: MDHEN, SYDVKM. This CDR3 is 14 amino acids long. Original processing methods: Reference gene primers were amplified, and this amplification served to estimate nucleated cell counts. The protocol was immunoSEQ multiplex PCR, while the TCRdb copy is restricted to in-frame clones and leaves out a portion. D and trimming were read from the DNA, whereas the V and J calls and clone size are those reported in that table. Found here are approximately 150,000 clones, roughly nine tenths of them singletons; the top ten hold approximately 3%.

Sequenced: peripheral blood. The receptor was derived from a woman aged 55 to 70 with active COVID-19. The J gene is TRBJ1-1, the V gene TRBV28, with TRBD1 as a possible D gene (5 bases). The CDR3, as DNA: TGTGCCAGCAGTCTCGCAACAGGGAACACTGAAGCTTTCTTT. Amino acid sequence: CASSLATGNTEAFF.